A selection of T cell receptor beta chains follows, all from one sample in a study of CD8 T cells in ankylosing spondylitis. One entry per CDR3 protein, called by TCRdb with MiXCR from the 5' RACE reads. The sample holds around 300,000 distinct CDR3 sequences, approximately 14% seen once. What was sequenced was blood, either unsorted or a sorted T cell fraction (not recorded which). Receptor source: a male donor with ankylosing spondylitis or in good health (not recorded which). CDR3s include the opening cysteine and the closing phenylalanine or tryptophan. D genes are given only for firm matches. Clone size is stated in some rows and not others, as once, few, many or a class when expanded.

CDR3 DNA,CDR3 protein,D gene,V gene,clone size,J gene
TGTGCCAGCAGCGCAGGGGTGGACACTGAAGCTTTCTTT,CASSAGVDTEAFF,NA,TRBV3-1,NA,TRBJ1-1
TGTGCCATCAAAACCAGTCGCAATGAGCAGTTCTTC,CAIKTSRNEQFF,NA,TRBV10-3,few,TRBJ2-1
TGTGCCAGCAGCCATATCCGGGACAGGGTCACTGAAGCTTTCTTT,CASSHIRDRVTEAFF,TRBD1,TRBV14,many,TRBJ1-1
TGTGCCAGCACCCCCCCGGGACTAGCGGGACCCGGGGAGCTGTTTTTT,CASTPPGLAGPGELFF,TRBD2,TRBV7-9,few,TRBJ2-2
TGTGCCAGCACCCCGACAGGGTCCCAAGAGACCCAGTACTTC,CASTPTGSQETQYF,TRBD1,TRBV11-3,few,TRBJ2-5
TGTGCCAGCAGCCAGAGAATGGGACAGCCGAACACTGAAGCTTTCTTT,CASSQRMGQPNTEAFF,TRBD1,TRBV7-8,few,TRBJ1-1
TGCAGTGCTGGACAGTACGCTGGCTACACCTTC,CSAGQYAGYTF,NA,TRBV20-1,few,TRBJ1-2
TGTGCCAGCAGAGTTGGGACAGTCACAGATACGCAGTATTTT,CASRVGTVTDTQYF,TRBD1,TRBV5-6,NA,TRBJ2-3
TGTGCCAGCAGTTTAACTAGCGGGGGGGCAGATACGCAGTATTTT,CASSLTSGGADTQYF,TRBD2,TRBV12-3/TRBV12-4,NA,TRBJ2-3
TGCGCCAGCAGCTTGGGGGCGGGAAGGTACAATGAGCAGTTCTTC,CASSLGAGRYNEQFF,NA,TRBV5-1,NA,TRBJ2-1
TGTGCCAGCAGTGAATGGGGTGAAGAGACCCAGTACTTC,CASSEWGEETQYF,NA,TRBV25-1,once,TRBJ2-5
TGCGCCAGCAGCTTGTCCCCAGCCGAAAACTATGGCTACACCTTC,CASSLSPAENYGYTF,NA,TRBV5-1,NA,TRBJ1-2
TGTGCCAGCAGCTTCGGACAGTCCGTCGCTGAAGCTTTCTTT,CASSFGQSVAEAFF,NA,TRBV5-5,NA,TRBJ1-1
TGCGCCAGCAGCCAACTACTAGCGGGGGGTAAAGAGACCCAGTACTTC,CASSQLLAGGKETQYF,TRBD2,TRBV4-1,NA,TRBJ2-5
TGTGCCAGCAGCCAAGTAAGGGACAGGGGCAATGAGCAGTTCTTC,CASSQVRDRGNEQFF,TRBD1,TRBV3-1,few,TRBJ2-1
TGCGCCAGCAGCCTGGACAGTGGAAAAAACGAGCAGTACTTC,CASSLDSGKNEQYF,NA,TRBV5-1,NA,TRBJ2-7
TGTGCCAGTAGTATAGTAACGGGACGTGGGGCCAACGTCCTGACTTTC,CASSIVTGRGANVLTF,NA,TRBV19,NA,TRBJ2-6
TGTGCCACCAGCGCTCCTGGGACTAGCGGGAATGGAAATGAGCAGTTCTTC,CATSAPGTSGNGNEQFF,TRBD2,TRBV15,few,TRBJ2-1
TGTGCCAGCAGCCCCATGGGCTCAGATACGCAGTATTTT,CASSPMGSDTQYF,NA,TRBV3-1,NA,TRBJ2-3
TGTGCCAGCAGCTTAGCGGAGACTAGCACAGATACGCAGTATTTT,CASSLAETSTDTQYF,NA,TRBV11-1,few,TRBJ2-3
TGTGCCAGCAGTTCCCTCCCCCCACAGTGGGGGACTGAAGCTTTCTTT,CASSSLPPQWGTEAFF,NA,TRBV6-5,NA,TRBJ1-1
TGTGCCAGCAGCTCAGTGGGGGTAGAAACTGAAGCTTTCTTT,CASSSVGVETEAFF,NA,TRBV12-3/TRBV12-4,many,TRBJ1-1
TGCGCCAGCAGCTTGTCTTCCAGCGGGAGGGTCGATGAGCAGTTCTTC,CASSLSSSGRVDEQFF,TRBD2,TRBV5-1,NA,TRBJ2-1
TGCAGCGTTGAAGATGTTGGGGGACTTAGCTCCTACGAGCAGTACTTC,CSVEDVGGLSSYEQYF,NA,TRBV29-1,many,TRBJ2-7
TGCAGTGCTAGACTAGCGGGAGGGCCGGGGGAGCAGTTCTTC,CSARLAGGPGEQFF,TRBD2,TRBV20-1,many,TRBJ2-1
TGCGCCAGCAGCCCCGGACAGGGATGGGACAATGAGCAGTTCTTC,CASSPGQGWDNEQFF,TRBD1,TRBV5-1,NA,TRBJ2-1
TGCAGTGCTAACCGGCTTTCCTACAATGAGCAGTTCTTC,CSANRLSYNEQFF,NA,TRBV20-1,many,TRBJ2-1
TGTGCCAGCAGCCTACTTTTGGGGGAAGGTCAGCCCCAGCATTTT,CASSLLLGEGQPQHF,NA,TRBV5-5,few,TRBJ1-5
TGTGCCAGCAGTGATTTCTATGGCTACACCTTC,CASSDFYGYTF,NA,TRBV6-6,few,TRBJ1-2
TGTGCCAGCAGCCAAGAAGCGGGGGGAAACTACAATGAGCAGTTCTTC,CASSQEAGGNYNEQFF,TRBD2,TRBV4-2,few,TRBJ2-1
TGCGCCAGCAGCTTGGGCGCCTCAGCCTACGAGCAGTACTTC,CASSLGASAYEQYF,NA,TRBV5-1,NA,TRBJ2-7
TGTGCCATCGGCCAGGGGCAGACCCAGTACTTC,CAIGQGQTQYF,NA,TRBV30,few,TRBJ2-5
TGTGCCAGCAGCTTACCGGGACTAGCGGAGAGATACAATGAGCAGTTCTTC,CASSLPGLAERYNEQFF,TRBD2,TRBV7-9,NA,TRBJ2-1
TGTGCCAGCAGCCAAGATCTTCTGGGGCGCGCCACTGAAGCTTTCTTT,CASSQDLLGRATEAFF,NA,TRBV3-1,few,TRBJ1-1
TGTGCCAGCAGTTTCGGGGTTACGGGGGCCAACGTCCTGACTTTC,CASSFGVTGANVLTF,NA,TRBV27,NA,TRBJ2-6
TGTGCCAGCAGTCCGGGACAGGGAAGTGAAAAACTGTTTTTT,CASSPGQGSEKLFF,TRBD1,TRBV4-2,many,TRBJ1-4
TGTGCCATCAGTACCCAGGGCGCCTTCTATGGCTACACCTTC,CAISTQGAFYGYTF,NA,TRBV10-3,few,TRBJ1-2
TGCGCCAGCAGCTTCGGTGGGAGTGGGGCCTACAATGAGCAGTTCTTC,CASSFGGSGAYNEQFF,NA,TRBV5-1,NA,TRBJ2-1
TGTGCCAGCAGCTCAAGCGGGAGGGGCGAGCAGTACTTC,CASSSSGRGEQYF,TRBD2,TRBV7-9,NA,TRBJ2-7
TGCAGTGCGCCACCTCAGGGGTACAATGAGCAGTTCTTC,CSAPPQGYNEQFF,NA,TRBV20-1,NA,TRBJ2-1
TGTGCCAGCAGCTTGGAGGGTACTAGCGGTCTTTACACCGGGGAGCTGTTTTTT,CASSLEGTSGLYTGELFF,TRBD2,TRBV5-5,NA,TRBJ2-2
TGTGCCAGCAGTTACGTCAAAAACATTCAGTACTTC,CASSYVKNIQYF,NA,TRBV6-6,NA,TRBJ2-4
TGTGCCAGCAGAAGAGCCCTAGGAAACACTGAAGCTTTCTTT,CASRRALGNTEAFF,NA,TRBV6-1,few,TRBJ1-1
TGCGCCAGCAGCTTGGGGCAGTATGCAGATACGCAGTATTTT,CASSLGQYADTQYF,NA,TRBV5-1,few,TRBJ2-3
TGTGCCAGCAGCTTTAGACCGGAGGGTAAAAAACTGTTTTTT,CASSFRPEGKKLFF,NA,TRBV7-2,few,TRBJ1-4
TGTGCCAGCTCACCACGGGTGGAGGGGCCTGAAGCTTTCTTT,CASSPRVEGPEAFF,NA,TRBV18,few,TRBJ1-1
TGTGCCGGGGCTGGCGGGACCCAGTACTTC,CAGAGGTQYF,NA,TRBV2,NA,TRBJ2-5
TGCGCCAGCAGTGTCGCGGGGGCGCAGACCGGGGAGCTGTTTTTT,CASSVAGAQTGELFF,NA,TRBV5-1,few,TRBJ2-2
TGCAGCGTTGAAGATCCGGGCATTGGCACAGATACGCAGTATTTT,CSVEDPGIGTDTQYF,NA,TRBV29-1,NA,TRBJ2-3
TGTGCCAGCTCACCTGGTCTCGGGTCCGGAGTCTCCTACGAGCAGTACTTC,CASSPGLGSGVSYEQYF,NA,TRBV18,NA,TRBJ2-7
TGTGCCAGCAGTTCAGGACAGGGTGGGGCAGATACGCAGTATTTT,CASSSGQGGADTQYF,TRBD1,TRBV12-3/TRBV12-4,few,TRBJ2-3
TGTGCCAGCTCCCCCGGGACAGGGGGCGGCATTCGAATAGCTGAAGCTTTCTTT,CASSPGTGGGIRIAEAFF,TRBD1,TRBV18,NA,TRBJ1-1
TGCGCCAGCAGCTTCGGTGGGACAGAGAACACTGAAGCTTTCTTT,CASSFGGTENTEAFF,TRBD1,TRBV5-1,NA,TRBJ1-1
TGTGCCAGCAGCCCCGGGAGTCCGGGCAATGAGCAGTTCTTC,CASSPGSPGNEQFF,NA,TRBV5-5,NA,TRBJ2-1
TGCGCCAGCAGCTTAATCACAGGGGGCTCCTCGTTGGATACGCAGTATTTT,CASSLITGGSSLDTQYF,TRBD1,TRBV5-1,few,TRBJ2-3